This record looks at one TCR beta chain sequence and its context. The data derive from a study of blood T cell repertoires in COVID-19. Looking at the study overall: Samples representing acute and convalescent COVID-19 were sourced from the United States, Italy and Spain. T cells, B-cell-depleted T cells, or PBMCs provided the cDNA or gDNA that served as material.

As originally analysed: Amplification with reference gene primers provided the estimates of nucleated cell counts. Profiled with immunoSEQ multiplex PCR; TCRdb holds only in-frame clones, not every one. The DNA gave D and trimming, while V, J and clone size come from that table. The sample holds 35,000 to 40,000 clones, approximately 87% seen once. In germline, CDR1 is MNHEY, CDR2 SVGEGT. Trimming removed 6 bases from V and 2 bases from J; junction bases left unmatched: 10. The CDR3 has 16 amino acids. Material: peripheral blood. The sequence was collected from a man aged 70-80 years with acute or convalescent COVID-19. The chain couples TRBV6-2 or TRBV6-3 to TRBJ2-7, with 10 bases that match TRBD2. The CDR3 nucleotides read TGTGCCAGCAGCCCCCGGACTAGCGGAGGCCCCTACGAGCAGTACTTC. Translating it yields CASSPRTSGGPYEQYF.